This TCR beta chain was observed in a study of CD8 T cells in Susac syndrome. The V gene's germline CDR1 is SGDLS and CDR2 YYNGEE. V shed 3 bases and J 8 bases; nucleotides not matched to a gene: 17. The CDR3 is 17 residues long. Sequencing of TCR beta was performed on blood CD8+ T cells and on blood CD4+ T cells. The authors reverse transcribed about 0.5 to 1 ug RNA with random hexamers. immunoSEQ multiplex PCR amplified TCR beta CDR3 across 54 Vbeta, 13 Jbeta. TCRdb fed the immunoSEQ multiplex PCR reads into MiXCR, producing one record per CDR3 protein. This sample has some 300,000 distinct CDR3 sequences, with around 84% found just once.

Material for sequencing was CD8+ T cells from PBMCs. The TCR originated in a human donor with multiple sclerosis. The chain uses TRBV9 and TRBJ2-1; 7 bases fit TRBD2. The CDR3 here is CASSEGRGRALLDEQFF. In DNA, the CDR3 is TGTGCCAGCAGCGAGGGTAGAGGGAGGGCCCTCTTGGATGAGCAGTTCTTC.